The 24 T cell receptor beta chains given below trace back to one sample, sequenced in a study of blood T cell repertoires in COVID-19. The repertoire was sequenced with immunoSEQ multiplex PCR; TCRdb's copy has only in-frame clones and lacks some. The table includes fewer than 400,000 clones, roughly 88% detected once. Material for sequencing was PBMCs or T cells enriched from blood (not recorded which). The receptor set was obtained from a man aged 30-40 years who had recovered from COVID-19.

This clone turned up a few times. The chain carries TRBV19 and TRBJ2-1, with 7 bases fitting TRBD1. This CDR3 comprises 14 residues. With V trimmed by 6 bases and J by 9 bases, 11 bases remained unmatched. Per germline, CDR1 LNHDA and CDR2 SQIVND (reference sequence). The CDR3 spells CASSPGQQPGEQFF. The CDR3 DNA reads TGTGCCAGTAGCCCGGGACAGCAGCCCGGTGAGCAGTTCTTC.

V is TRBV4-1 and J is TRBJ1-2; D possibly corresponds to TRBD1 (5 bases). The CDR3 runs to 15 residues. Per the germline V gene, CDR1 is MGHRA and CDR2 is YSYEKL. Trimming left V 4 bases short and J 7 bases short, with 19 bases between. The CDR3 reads CASSREVGAAFGYTF. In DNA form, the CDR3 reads TGCGCCAGCAGCCGTGAGGTAGGGGCGGCGTTTGGCTACACCTTC.

The chain's CDR3 is CASSQGGTVYGYTF. CDR3 bases: TGTGCCAGCAGCCAAGGAGGGACAGTATATGGCTACACCTTC. J is TRBJ1-2 and V is TRBV3-1 (or the pseudogene TRBV3-2); 7 bases are a match to TRBD1. Germline CDR1 is LGHDT and CDR2 is YNNKEL (reference sequence). Trimming cost V 1 base and J 5 bases; bases outside gene matches: 4. This CDR3 contains 14 residues.

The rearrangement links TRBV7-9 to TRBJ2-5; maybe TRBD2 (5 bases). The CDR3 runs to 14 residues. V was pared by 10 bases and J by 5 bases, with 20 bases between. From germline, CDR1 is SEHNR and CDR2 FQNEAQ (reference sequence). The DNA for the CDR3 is TGTGCCACCCGGACTCCGCCGCGATTCGAGACCCAGTACTTC. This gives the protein CATRTPPRFETQYF.

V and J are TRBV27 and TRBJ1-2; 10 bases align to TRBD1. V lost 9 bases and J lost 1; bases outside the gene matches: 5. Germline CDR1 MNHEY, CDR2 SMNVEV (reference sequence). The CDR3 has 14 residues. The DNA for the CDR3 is TGTGCCAGTTCAAGGACAGGGGGTAACTATGGCTACACCTTC. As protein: CASSRTGGNYGYTF.

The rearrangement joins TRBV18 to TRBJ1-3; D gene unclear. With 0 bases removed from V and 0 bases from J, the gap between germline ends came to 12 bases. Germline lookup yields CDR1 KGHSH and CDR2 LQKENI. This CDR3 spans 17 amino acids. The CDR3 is CASSPPAQAVSGNTIYF. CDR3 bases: TGTGCCAGCTCACCACCCGCGCAGGCTGTCTCTGGAAACACCATATATTTT.

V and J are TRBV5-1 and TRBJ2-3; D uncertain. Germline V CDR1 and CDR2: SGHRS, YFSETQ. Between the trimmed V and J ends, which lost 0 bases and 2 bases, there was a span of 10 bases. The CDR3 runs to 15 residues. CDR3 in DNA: TGCGCCAGCAGCTTGGTCCCGCAGGCCACAGATACGCAGTATTTT. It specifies CASSLVPQATDTQYF.

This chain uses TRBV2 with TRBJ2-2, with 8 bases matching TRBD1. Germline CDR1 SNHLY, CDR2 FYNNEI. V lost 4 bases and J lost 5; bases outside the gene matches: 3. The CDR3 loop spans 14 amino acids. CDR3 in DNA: TGTGCCAGCAGTGGGACAGGGCGTACCGGGGAGCTGTTTTTT. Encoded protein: CASSGTGRTGELFF.

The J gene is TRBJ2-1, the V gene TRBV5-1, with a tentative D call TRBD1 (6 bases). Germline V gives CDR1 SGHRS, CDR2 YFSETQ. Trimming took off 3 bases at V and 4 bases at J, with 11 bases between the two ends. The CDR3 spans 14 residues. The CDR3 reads CASSSRQVYNEQFF. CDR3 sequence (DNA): TGCGCCAGCAGCTCCAGACAGGTTTACAATGAGCAGTTCTTC.

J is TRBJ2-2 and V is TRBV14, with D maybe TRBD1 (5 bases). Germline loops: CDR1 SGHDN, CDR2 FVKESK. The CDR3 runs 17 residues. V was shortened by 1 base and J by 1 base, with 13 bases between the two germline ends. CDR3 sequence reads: CASSQVSGKWNTGELFF. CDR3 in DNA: TGTGCCAGCAGCCAAGTATCAGGGAAATGGAACACCGGGGAGCTGTTTTTT.

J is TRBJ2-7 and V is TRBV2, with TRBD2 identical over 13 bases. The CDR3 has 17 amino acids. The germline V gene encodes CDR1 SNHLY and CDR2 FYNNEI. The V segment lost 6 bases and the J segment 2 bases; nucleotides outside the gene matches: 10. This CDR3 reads CASSGTSGAFSPYEQYF. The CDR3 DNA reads TGTGCCAGCAGCGGGACTAGCGGGGCATTTTCCCCCTACGAGCAGTACTTC.

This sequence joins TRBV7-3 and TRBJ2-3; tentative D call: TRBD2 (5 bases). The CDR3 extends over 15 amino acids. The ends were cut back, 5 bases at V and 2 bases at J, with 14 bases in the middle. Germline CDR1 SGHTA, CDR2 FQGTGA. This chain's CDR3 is CASSKSGLYTDTQYF. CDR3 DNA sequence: TGTGCCAGCAGCAAAAGCGGACTTTACACAGATACGCAGTATTTT. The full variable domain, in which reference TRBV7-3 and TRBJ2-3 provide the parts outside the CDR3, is GAGVSQTPSNKVTEKGKYVELRCDPISGHTALYWYRQSLGQGPEFLIYFQGTGAADDSGLPNDRFFAVRPEGSVSTLKIQRTERGDSAVYLCASSKSGLYTDTQYFGPGTRLTVL.

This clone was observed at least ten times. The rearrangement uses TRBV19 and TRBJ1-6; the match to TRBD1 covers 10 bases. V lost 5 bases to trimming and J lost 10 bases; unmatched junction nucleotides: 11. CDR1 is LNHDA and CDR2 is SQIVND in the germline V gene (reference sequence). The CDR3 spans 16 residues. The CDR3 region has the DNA TGTGCCAGTAGTCCGGATGACAGGGGGCGCGGGTCACCCCTCCACTTT. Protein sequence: CASSPDDRGRGSPLHF.

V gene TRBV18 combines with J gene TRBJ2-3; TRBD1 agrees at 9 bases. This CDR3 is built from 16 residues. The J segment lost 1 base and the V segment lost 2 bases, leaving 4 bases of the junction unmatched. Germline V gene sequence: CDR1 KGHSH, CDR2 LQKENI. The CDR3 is CASSPTRTGGTDTQYF. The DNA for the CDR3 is TGTGCCAGCTCACCAACAAGGACAGGGGGCACAGATACGCAGTATTTT.

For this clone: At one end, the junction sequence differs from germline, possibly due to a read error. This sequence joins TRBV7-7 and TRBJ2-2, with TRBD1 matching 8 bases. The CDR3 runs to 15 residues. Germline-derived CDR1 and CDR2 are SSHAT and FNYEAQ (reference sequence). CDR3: CASRTGTGRTGELFF. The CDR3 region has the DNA TGTGCTAGCAGAACAGGGACAGGTCGCACCGGGGAGCTGTTTTTT.

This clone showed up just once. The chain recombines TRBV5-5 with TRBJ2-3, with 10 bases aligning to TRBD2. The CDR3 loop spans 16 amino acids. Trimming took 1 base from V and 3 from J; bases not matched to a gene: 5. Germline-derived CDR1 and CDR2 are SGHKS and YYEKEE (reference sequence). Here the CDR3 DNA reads TGTGCCAGCAGCTTGTCGTCTAGCGGGGGAACAGATACGCAGTATTTT. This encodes CASSLSSSGGTDTQYF.

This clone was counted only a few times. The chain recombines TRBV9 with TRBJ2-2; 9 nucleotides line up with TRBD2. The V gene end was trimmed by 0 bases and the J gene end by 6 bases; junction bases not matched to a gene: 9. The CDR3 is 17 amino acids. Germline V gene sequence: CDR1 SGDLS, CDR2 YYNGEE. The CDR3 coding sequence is TGTGCCAGCAGCGTAGGAGGTAGCGGGGGAAGGGCCGGGGAGCTGTTTTTT. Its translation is CASSVGGSGGRAGELFF.

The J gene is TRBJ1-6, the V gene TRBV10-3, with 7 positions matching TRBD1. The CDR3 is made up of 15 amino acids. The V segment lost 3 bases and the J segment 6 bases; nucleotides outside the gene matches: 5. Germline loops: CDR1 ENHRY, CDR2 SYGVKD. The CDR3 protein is CAISDGQEFNSPLHF. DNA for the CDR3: TGTGCCATCAGTGACGGACAGGAATTTAATTCACCCCTCCACTTT.

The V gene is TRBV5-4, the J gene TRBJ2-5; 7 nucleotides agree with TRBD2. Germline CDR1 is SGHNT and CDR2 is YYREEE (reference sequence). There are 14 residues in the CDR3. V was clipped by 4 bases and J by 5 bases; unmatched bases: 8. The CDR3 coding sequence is TGTGCCAGCAGCCCCCGGGGGGACGAGGAGACCCAGTACTTC. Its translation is CASSPRGDEETQYF.

CDR3 DNA: TGCGCCAGCAGTGGTCCTCCGGACACCTCCTACAATGAGCAGTTCTTC. Translation: CASSGPPDTSYNEQFF. This chain connects TRBV10-1 to TRBJ2-1; weak D call: TRBD1 (5 bases). Germline V gives CDR1 WNHNN, CDR2 SYGVQD (reference sequence). The CDR3 loop spans 16 amino acids. Trimming cost V 4 bases and J 0 bases, with 13 bases left between them.

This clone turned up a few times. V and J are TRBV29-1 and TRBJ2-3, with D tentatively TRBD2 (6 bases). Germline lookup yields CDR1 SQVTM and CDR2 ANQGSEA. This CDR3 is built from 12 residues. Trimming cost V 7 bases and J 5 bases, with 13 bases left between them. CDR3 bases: TGCAGCGCGAGGACTAACAGAGATACGCAGTATTTT. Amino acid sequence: CSARTNRDTQYF.

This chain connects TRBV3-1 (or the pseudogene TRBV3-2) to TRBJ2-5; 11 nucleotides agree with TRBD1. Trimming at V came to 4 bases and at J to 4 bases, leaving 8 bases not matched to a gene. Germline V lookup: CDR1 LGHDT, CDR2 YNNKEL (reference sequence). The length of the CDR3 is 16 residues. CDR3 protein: CASSRWGTGGRETQYF. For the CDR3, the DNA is TGTGCCAGCAGCCGGTGGGGGACAGGGGGTAGAGAGACCCAGTACTTC.

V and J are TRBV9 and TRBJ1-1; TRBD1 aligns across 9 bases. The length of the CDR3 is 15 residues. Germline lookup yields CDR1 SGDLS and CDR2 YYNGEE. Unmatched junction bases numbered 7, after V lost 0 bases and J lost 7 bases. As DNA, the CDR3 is TGTGCCAGCAGCGTAGAGGTTACAGGGGGCGTTGAAGCTTTCTTT. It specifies CASSVEVTGGVEAFF.

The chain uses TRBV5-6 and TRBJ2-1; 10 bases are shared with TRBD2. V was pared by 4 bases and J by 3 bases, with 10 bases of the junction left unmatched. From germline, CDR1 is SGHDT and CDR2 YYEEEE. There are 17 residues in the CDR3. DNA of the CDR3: TGTGCCAGCAGCCACCTGGCAGCGGGGGGGGACTACAATGAGCAGTTCTTC. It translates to CASSHLAAGGDYNEQFF.